Listed below are T cell receptor beta chains from one sample, sequenced in a study of sequential checkpoint blockade in melanoma. Profiling relied on immunoSEQ multiplex PCR, and the TCRdb table lists in-frame clones only, not all of them. The table lists some 17,000 clones, over 70% of them singletons. The specimen comprised CD8+ T cells sorted from blood (inferred from file names), sampled from a patient given nivolumab and ipilimumab in sequence. These receptors originate from a human donor with melanoma. The CDR3 runs from the conserved cysteine through the conserved F or W. Size values are once, few and many counts, or a class for expanded clones, and some rows have none.

TRBV28	TRBJ1-4	-	CASSLSIGTGVKEKLFF
TRBV7-2	TRBJ2-7	-	CASSYGTGHYEQYF
TRBV28	TRBJ1-5	-	CASSEAGTAGQPQHF
TRBV10-1	TRBJ1-5	-	CASSGTRTQPQHF
TRBV6-6	TRBJ2-7	-	CASRQGPYEQYF
TRBV9	TRBJ1-3	-	CASSGALGAGPGNTIYF
TRBV19	TRBJ1-1	-	CASIPRPDRAMNTEAFF
TRBV19	TRBJ2-1	-	CASSAGGDYNEQFF
TRBV28	TRBJ2-7	once	CAEGAGESYEQYF
TRBV29-1	TRBJ2-7	-	CSVETGSNSYEQYF
TRBV19	TRBJ2-1	few	CASSPRGGWNEQFF
TRBV29-1	TRBJ1-2	-	CSVDGGTENYGYTF
TRBV7-8	TRBJ1-6	-	CASSLDIYPNSPLHF
TRBV9	TRBJ1-1	-	CASSAPADLVRGTEAFF
TRBV4-1	TRBJ2-7	-	CASSQDVGQALGQYF
TRBV4-1	TRBJ1-5	-	CASSQIGQYSNQPQHF